A selection of T cell receptor beta chains follows, all from one sample in a study of T cell responses to AZD1222 COVID-19 vaccine. TCRdb keeps only in-frame clones here, not all; method: immunoSEQ multiplex PCR. In the table there are about 110,000 clones, over 80% of which are singletons. The specimen was peripheral blood, collected 28 days after the second AZD1222 dose. These receptors came from an adult who received the AZD1222 COVID-19 vaccine. Each CDR3 is given with its conserved first and last residue. The D gene is left open where the match is weak. Expanded clones get a size class; other rows say once, few or many, or leave the size out.

J gene,clone size,D gene,V gene,CDR3 protein,CDR3 DNA
TRBJ1-5,.,.,TRBV19,CATQTGINQPQHF,TGTGCCACTCAAACAGGTATCAATCAGCCCCAGCATTTT
TRBJ1-4,.,.,TRBV3-1/TRBV3-2,CASSHPRGGNEKLFF,TGTGCCAGCAGCCACCCTCGGGGGGGGAATGAAAAACTGTTTTTT
TRBJ1-6,.,.,TRBV5-4,CASSFEPGTHNSPLHF,TGTGCCAGCAGCTTTGAGCCCGGGACCCATAATTCACCCCTCCACTTT
TRBJ1-4,.,.,TRBV30,CAWSSSMEEKLFF,TGTGCCTGGAGTTCCTCGATGGAGGAAAAACTGTTTTTT
TRBJ2-5,.,TRBD1,TRBV3-1/TRBV3-2,CASSPGTGSSETQYF,TGTGCCAGCAGCCCCGGGACAGGATCATCCGAGACCCAGTACTTC
TRBJ1-3,.,.,TRBV11-2,CASSLRRAGNTIYF,TGTGCCAGCAGCTTACGGCGGGCTGGAAACACCATATATTTT
TRBJ1-2,few,.,TRBV7-2,CASSPTGKANYGYTF,TGTGCCAGCAGCCCCACAGGAAAAGCTAACTATGGCTACACCTTC
TRBJ1-1,few,.,TRBV30,CAWRQTRQAFPEAFF,TGTGCCTGGAGGCAAACAAGACAGGCCTTTCCTGAAGCTTTCTTT
TRBJ2-7,.,TRBD2,TRBV11-2,CASSASGGLEEQYF,TGTGCCAGCAGCGCTAGCGGGGGCCTGGAAGAGCAGTACTTC
TRBJ2-7,.,.,TRBV6-5,CASASRGRSLYEQYF,TGTGCCAGCGCCTCCAGGGGCCGGTCCTTATACGAGCAGTACTTC
TRBJ2-5,.,TRBD1,TRBV19,CASSIPGGETQYF,TGTGCCAGTAGTATCCCAGGGGGAGAGACCCAGTACTTC
TRBJ2-1,.,TRBD2,TRBV9,CASSARGGNEQFF,TGTGCCAGCAGCGCCCGGGGGGGTAATGAGCAGTTCTTC
TRBJ1-5,.,.,TRBV4-1,CASSHEVRGHQPQHF,TGCGCCAGCAGCCACGAAGTTCGGGGTCATCAGCCCCAGCATTTT
TRBJ2-7,once,.,TRBV3-1/TRBV3-2,CASSQNGQGVSEQYF,TGTGCCAGCAGCCAAAACGGGCAGGGAGTGAGCGAGCAGTACTTC